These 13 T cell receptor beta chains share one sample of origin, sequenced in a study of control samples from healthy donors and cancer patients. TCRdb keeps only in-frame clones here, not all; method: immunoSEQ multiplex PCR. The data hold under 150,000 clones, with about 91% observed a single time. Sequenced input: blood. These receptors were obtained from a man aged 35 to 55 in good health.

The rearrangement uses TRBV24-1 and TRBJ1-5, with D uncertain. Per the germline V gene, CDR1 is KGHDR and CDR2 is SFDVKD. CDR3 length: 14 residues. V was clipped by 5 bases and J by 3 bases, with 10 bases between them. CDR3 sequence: CATSGSGDNQPQHF. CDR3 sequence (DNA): TGTGCCACCAGTGGGTCCGGAGACAATCAGCCCCAGCATTTT.

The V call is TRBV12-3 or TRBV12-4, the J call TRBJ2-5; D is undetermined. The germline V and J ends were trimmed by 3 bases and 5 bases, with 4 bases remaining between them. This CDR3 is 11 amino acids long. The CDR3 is CASSLAETQYF. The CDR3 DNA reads TGTGCCAGCAGTTTGGCGGAGACCCAGTACTTC.

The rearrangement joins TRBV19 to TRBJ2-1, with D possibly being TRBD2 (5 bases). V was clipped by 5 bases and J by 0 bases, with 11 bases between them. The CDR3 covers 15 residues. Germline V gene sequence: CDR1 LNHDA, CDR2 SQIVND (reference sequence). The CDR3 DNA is TGTGCCAGTAGTCCGACGGGAAGCTCCTACAATGAGCAGTTCTTC. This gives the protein CASSPTGSSYNEQFF.

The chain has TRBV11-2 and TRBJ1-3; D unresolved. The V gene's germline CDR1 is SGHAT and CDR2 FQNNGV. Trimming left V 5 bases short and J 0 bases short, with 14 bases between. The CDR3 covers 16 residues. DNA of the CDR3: TGTGCCAGCAGCCATATCTCAGTTCCCTCTGGAAACACCATATATTTT. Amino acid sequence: CASSHISVPSGNTIYF.

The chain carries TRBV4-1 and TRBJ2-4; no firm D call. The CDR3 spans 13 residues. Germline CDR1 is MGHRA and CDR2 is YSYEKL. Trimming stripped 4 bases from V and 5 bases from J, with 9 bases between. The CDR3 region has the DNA TGCGCCAGCAGCCCCCTCCGCGAAAACATTCAGTACTTC. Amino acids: CASSPLRENIQYF.

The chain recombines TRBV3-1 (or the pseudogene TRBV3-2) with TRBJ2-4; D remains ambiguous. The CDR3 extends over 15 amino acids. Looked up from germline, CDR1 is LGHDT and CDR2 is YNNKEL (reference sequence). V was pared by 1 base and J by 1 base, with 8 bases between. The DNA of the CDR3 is TGTGCCAGCAGCCAAGCCGGGCTGGCCAAAAACATTCAGTACTTC. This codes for CASSQAGLAKNIQYF.

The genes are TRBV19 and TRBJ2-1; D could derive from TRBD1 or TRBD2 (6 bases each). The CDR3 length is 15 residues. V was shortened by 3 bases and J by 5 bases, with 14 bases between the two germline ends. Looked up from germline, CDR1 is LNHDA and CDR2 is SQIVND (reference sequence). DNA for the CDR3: TGTGCCAGTAGTATCCCGGGGGCCCACCACAATGAGCAGTTCTTC. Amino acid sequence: CASSIPGAHHNEQFF.

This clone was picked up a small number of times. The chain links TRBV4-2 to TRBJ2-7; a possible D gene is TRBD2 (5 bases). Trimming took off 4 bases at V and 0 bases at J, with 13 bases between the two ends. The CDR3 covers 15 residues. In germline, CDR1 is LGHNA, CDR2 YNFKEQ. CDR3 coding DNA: TGTGCCAGCAGCCCCGGGCGAGGGAGCTCCTACGAGCAGTACTTC. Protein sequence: CASSPGRGSSYEQYF.

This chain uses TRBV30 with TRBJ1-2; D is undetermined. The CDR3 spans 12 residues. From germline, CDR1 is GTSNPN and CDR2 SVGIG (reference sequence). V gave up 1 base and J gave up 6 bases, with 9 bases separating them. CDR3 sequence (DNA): TGTGCCTGGAGTGGAGAGATAAATGGCTACACCTTC. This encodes CAWSGEINGYTF.

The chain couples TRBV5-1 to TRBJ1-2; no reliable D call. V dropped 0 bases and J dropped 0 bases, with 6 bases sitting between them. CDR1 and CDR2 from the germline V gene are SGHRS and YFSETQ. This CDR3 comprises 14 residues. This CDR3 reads CASSLEPTNYGYTF. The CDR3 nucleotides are TGCGCCAGCAGCTTGGAGCCAACTAACTATGGCTACACCTTC.

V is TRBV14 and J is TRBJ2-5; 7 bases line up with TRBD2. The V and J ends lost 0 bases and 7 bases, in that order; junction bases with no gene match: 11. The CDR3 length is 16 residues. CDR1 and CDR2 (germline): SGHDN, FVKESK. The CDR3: CASSQDSLAVGWTQYF. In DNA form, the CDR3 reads TGTGCCAGCAGCCAAGATTCGCTAGCGGTGGGCTGGACCCAGTACTTC.

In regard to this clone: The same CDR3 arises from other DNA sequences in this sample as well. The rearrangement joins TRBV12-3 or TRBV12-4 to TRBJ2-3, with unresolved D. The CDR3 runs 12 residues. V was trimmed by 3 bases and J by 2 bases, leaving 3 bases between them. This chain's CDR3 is CASSFNTDTQYF. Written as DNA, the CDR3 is TGTGCCAGCAGTTTTAACACAGATACGCAGTATTTT.

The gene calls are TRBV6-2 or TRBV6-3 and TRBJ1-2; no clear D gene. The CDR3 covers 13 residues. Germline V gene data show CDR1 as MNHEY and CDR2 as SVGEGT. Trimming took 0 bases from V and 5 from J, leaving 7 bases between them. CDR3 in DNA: TGTGCCAGCAGTTACTCCGGACGGTATGGCTACACCTTC. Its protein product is CASSYSGRYGYTF.